One sample yielded the 17 T cell receptor beta chains listed below, sequenced in a study of cytomegalovirus exposure and HLA in healthy donors. Primers for the PCR totalled 60 Vbeta and 13 Jbeta. Some clones are missing from TCRdb's copy, which holds only in-frame ones; the method was immunoSEQ multiplex PCR. The repertoire consists of 100,000 to 150,000 clones, with approximately 84% occurring once and the leading ten covering around 3%. The material sequenced was PBMCs. These receptors were obtained from a boy between 2 and 10 years old in good health and CMV-seronegative.

The chain joins TRBV18 to TRBJ1-2, with D tentatively TRBD1 (6 bases). V dropped 6 bases and J dropped 8 bases, with 13 bases sitting between them. Germline loops: CDR1 KGHSH, CDR2 LQKENI. CDR3 size: 12 residues. Here the CDR3 reads CASSPDSSGYTF. CDR3 sequence (DNA): TGTGCCAGCTCTCCGGACAGTAGCGGCTACACCTTC.

The gene calls are TRBV18 and TRBJ2-1; 8 bases fit TRBD2. The CDR3 totals 16 residues. Trimming at V came to 3 bases and at J to 0 bases, leaving 4 bases not matched to a gene. Germline CDR1 is KGHSH and CDR2 is LQKENI. For the CDR3, the DNA is TGTGCCAGCTCACCCACTAGCGGTGGCTCCTACAATGAGCAGTTCTTC. Its protein product is CASSPTSGGSYNEQFF.

Written as DNA, the CDR3 is TGTGCCAGCAGTTTTAGGGGACTAGGCACAGATACGCAGTATTTT. This translates into CASSFRGLGTDTQYF. The J gene is TRBJ2-3, the V gene TRBV28, with 8 bases fitting TRBD2. V was clipped by 3 bases and J by 1 base; unmatched bases: 3. This CDR3 has 15 amino acids. Germline V gene lookup returns CDR1 MDHEN and CDR2 SYDVKM.

The chain recombines TRBV11-2 with TRBJ1-2; 7 nucleotides align to TRBD1. The ends lost 4 bases at V and 7 bases at J; junction bases unmatched: 12. The CDR3 has 15 residues. Per germline, CDR1 SGHAT and CDR2 FQNNGV. CDR3 in DNA: TGTGCCAGCAGCTCCAACACTAGGGGGCGAGGTGGCTACACCTTC. This sequence encodes CASSSNTRGRGGYTF.

This chain connects TRBV9 to TRBJ2-3, with D tentatively TRBD2 (5 bases). Germline lookup yields CDR1 SGDLS and CDR2 YYNGEE. Trimming took 5 bases from V and 1 from J, leaving 17 bases between them. The CDR3 has 16 amino acids. CDR3 amino acids: CASRDSITEGTDTQYF. For the CDR3, the DNA is TGTGCCAGCAGAGATTCCATAACGGAGGGCACAGATACGCAGTATTTT. The whole variable domain, filled in from reference TRBV9 and TRBJ2-3, reads DSGVTQTPKHLITATGQRVTLRCSPRSGDLSVYWYQQSLDQGLQFLIQYYNGEERAKGNILERFSAQQFPDLHSELNLSSLELGDSALYFCASRDSITEGTDTQYFGPGTRLTVL.

The gene calls are TRBV7-9 and TRBJ1-1, with 8 positions matching TRBD1. The V gene's germline CDR1 is SEHNR and CDR2 FQNEAQ (reference sequence). The CDR3 is 13 residues long. V dropped 0 bases and J dropped 11; count of bases not matched to a gene: 5. As DNA, the CDR3 is TGTGCCAGCAGCTTAGCCGGACAGGGTGGCGCTTTCTTT. Translated: CASSLAGQGGAFF.

V gene TRBV7-6 combines with J gene TRBJ2-5, with a weak D call TRBD1 (6 bases). Germline assignment: CDR1 SGHVS and CDR2 FNYEAQ. The length of the CDR3 is 18 residues. Between the trimmed V and J ends, which lost 5 bases and 4 bases, there was a span of 26 bases. CDR3 residues: CASSPRTAQNRGGETQYF. Written as DNA, the CDR3 is TGTGCCAGCAGCCCAAGGACTGCACAGAACAGAGGGGGAGAGACCCAGTACTTC.

Turning to this clone: Other DNA sequences in the sample encode the same CDR3. The chain has TRBV18 and TRBJ1-2, with 8 positions matching TRBD1. Germline lookup yields CDR1 KGHSH and CDR2 LQKENI. CDR3 length: 12 amino acids. Germline trimming cut 6 bases from V and 8 bases from J; bases unmatched to any gene: 5. The CDR3 nucleotides read TGTGCCAGCTCTCCGGACAGGGTCGGCTACACCTTC. Translation: CASSPDRVGYTF.

The rearrangement uses TRBV7-2 and TRBJ2-4; D is unresolved. Trimming stripped 4 bases from V and 14 bases from J, with 15 bases between. Germline V lookup: CDR1 SGHTA, CDR2 FQGNSA. CDR3 length equals 12 residues. The CDR3, as DNA: TGTGCCAGCAGCTCCTCTTGGCTTTTAAAGTACTTC. It is translated as CASSSSWLLKYF.

This clone occurred once. The CDR3 protein is CASSFGGIGNYGYTF. In DNA form, the CDR3 reads TGTGCCAGCAGTTTCGGGGGGATAGGGAACTATGGCTACACCTTC. This sequence joins TRBV27 and TRBJ1-2; D is perhaps TRBD1 (5 bases). This CDR3 is built from 15 residues. CDR1 and CDR2 from the germline V gene are MNHEY and SMNVEV (reference sequence). Trimming shortened V by 3 bases and J by 2 bases, and 13 bases separated the two germline ends.

The chain uses TRBV30 and TRBJ1-4; D not certain. The germline CDR1 and CDR2 sequences are GTSNPN and SVGIG (reference sequence). Trimming shortened V by 0 bases and J by 0 bases, and 11 bases separated the two germline ends. The CDR3 totals 16 residues. The CDR3 DNA reads TGTGCCTGGAGTGTACGAGTTACCGCAACTAATGAAAAACTGTTTTTT. It translates to CAWSVRVTATNEKLFF.

V usage is TRBV29-1 and J usage is TRBJ2-2; D remains ambiguous. Germline V gene lookup returns CDR1 SQVTM and CDR2 ANQGSEA. The CDR3 is 16 amino acids. Trimming stripped 1 base from V and 1 base from J, with 13 bases between. The CDR3 region is CSVEVGDWRNTGELFF. The DNA for the CDR3 is TGCAGCGTTGAAGTCGGTGACTGGCGGAACACCGGGGAGCTGTTTTTT.

The J gene is TRBJ2-5, the V gene TRBV4-1, with 14 bases fitting TRBD2. The CDR3 extends over 18 amino acids. Germline V gene lookup returns CDR1 MGHRA and CDR2 YSYEKL. V lost 3 bases to trimming and J lost 3 bases; unmatched junction nucleotides: 9. CDR3 DNA: TGCGCCAGCAGCCAGGGGACTAGCGGGAGAAGGAGTAAAGAGACCCAGTACTTC. It encodes CASSQGTSGRRSKETQYF.

V and J are TRBV2 and TRBJ2-7, with 7 bases aligning to TRBD2. Trimming at V came to 4 bases and at J to 1 base, leaving 1 base not matched to a gene. The CDR3 has 13 amino acids. Looked up from germline, CDR1 is SNHLY and CDR2 is FYNNEI. The CDR3 region is CASSAGGSYEQYV. The CDR3 nucleotides read TGTGCCAGCAGTGCCGGGGGGTCCTACGAGCAGTACGTC.

The chain combines TRBV30 with TRBJ1-4; D may be TRBD1 (5 bases). There are 11 residues in the CDR3. Trimming removed 2 bases from V and 8 bases from J, with 6 bases in between. CDR1 is GTSNPN, CDR2 SVGIG, per germline (reference sequence). The CDR3 reads CAWSTGEKLFF. The CDR3 bases are TGTGCCTGGAGTACAGGCGAAAAACTGTTTTTT.

The CDR3 here is CASSIAWTEAFF. The CDR3 nucleotides are TGTGCCAGTAGTATCGCGTGGACTGAAGCTTTCTTT. The chain has TRBV19 and TRBJ1-1; D gene uncertain. V was pared by 3 bases and J by 5 bases, with 7 bases between. Germline CDR1 is LNHDA and CDR2 is SQIVND (reference sequence). This CDR3 has 12 residues.

V gene TRBV7-9 combines with J gene TRBJ1-1, with D hard to call. This CDR3 is 14 amino acids long. The germline gives CDR1 SEHNR, CDR2 FQNEAQ (reference sequence). V was clipped by 7 bases and J by 5 bases, with 17 bases between them. DNA of the CDR3: TGTGCCAGCACAGCCCTCGACCGGGGTACTGAAGCTTTCTTT. Protein: CASTALDRGTEAFF.